The 24 T cell receptor beta chains given below trace back to one sample, sequenced in a study of shared clonotypes between healthy human individuals. Method: immunoSEQ multiplex PCR; TCRdb's copy keeps in-frame clones and lacks some. The sample has 900,000 to 1,200,000 clones, 70% to 80% seen once. Sequencing was performed on memory CD4+ T cells from PBMCs. Subset described: CD45RA-negative fraction. The receptors originated from a man aged 18 to 29 in good health. Some clones in this sample may be carry-over from other donors' samples.

The V and J genes are TRBV30 and TRBJ1-4; D may be TRBD1 (5 bases). CDR3 length: 12 amino acids. From germline, CDR1 is GTSNPN and CDR2 SVGIG (reference sequence). Trimming pared 8 bases from V and 7 bases from J, leaving 14 bases between. The CDR3 loop is CAGTGGPEKLFF. The DNA for the CDR3 is TGTGCCGGGACGGGAGGCCCTGAAAAACTGTTTTTT.

The V and J genes are TRBV18 and TRBJ2-3, with no clear D. This CDR3 region has 14 residues. V lost 0 bases and J lost 4, with 8 bases in between. Germline V gene lookup returns CDR1 KGHSH and CDR2 LQKENI. CDR3 sequence: CASSPPLIADTQYF. The CDR3 DNA reads TGTGCCAGCTCACCACCGTTAATAGCAGATACGCAGTATTTT.

The chain is built from TRBV7-2 and TRBJ1-4, with D unresolved. Germline CDR1 is SGHTA and CDR2 is FQGNSA. The V end lost 5 bases, the J end lost 4 bases, and 14 bases lay between the germline ends. The CDR3 has 15 amino acids. The CDR3 protein is CASSRSVQRNEKLFF. DNA of the CDR3: TGTGCCAGCAGCCGCTCCGTGCAGCGTAATGAAAAACTGTTTTTT.

This clone occurred once. The CDR3 region is CASSFRQPSYNEQFF. CDR3 DNA sequence: TGCGCCAGCAGCTTTCGACAGCCCTCCTACAATGAGCAGTTCTTC. J is TRBJ2-1 and V is TRBV5-1; possible D gene TRBD1, 5 bases. The CDR3 covers 15 residues. V was shortened by 2 bases and J by 0 bases, with 9 bases between the two germline ends. The germline gives CDR1 SGHRS, CDR2 YFSETQ.

The V and J genes are TRBV27 and TRBJ2-7; the match to TRBD2 covers 13 bases. V shed 5 bases, J shed 4 bases, and the junction held 8 bases outside the gene matches. This CDR3 comprises 16 residues. Germline CDR1 and CDR2: MNHEY and SMNVEV (reference sequence). In DNA form, the CDR3 reads TGTGCCAGCAGTGTCGGGACTAGCGGGACTAGTTACGAGCAGTACTTC. It yields the protein CASSVGTSGTSYEQYF.

This clone was seen a handful of times. The V gene is TRBV7-3, the J gene TRBJ2-3, with a possible D match to TRBD2 (6 bases). Germline V gene data show CDR1 as SGHTA and CDR2 as FQGTGA. This CDR3 has 15 amino acids. V was pared by 2 bases and J by 2 bases, with 11 bases between. In DNA, the CDR3 is TGTGCCAGCAGCTTACTTGGCGGGGCCACAGATACGCAGTATTTT. It specifies CASSLLGGATDTQYF.

The genes are TRBV19 and TRBJ2-5; TRBD2 might be the D (5 bases). CDR3 length: 16 residues. Trimming removed 1 base at V and 1 base at J, with 13 bases between. Germline V lookup: CDR1 LNHDA, CDR2 SQIVND (reference sequence). The CDR3 nucleotides are TGTGCCAGTAGTATAGTGCTCCCTAGCAGCCAAGAGACCCAGTACTTC. The encoded protein is CASSIVLPSSQETQYF. The variable domain in full, with the rest retrieved from reference TRBV19 and TRBJ2-5, is DGGITQSPKYLFRKEGQNVTLSCEQNLNHDAMYWYRQDPGQGLRLIYYSQIVNDFQKGDIAEGYSVSREKKESFPLTVTSAQKNPTAFYLCASSIVLPSSQETQYFGPGTRLLVL.

The gene calls are TRBV5-1 and TRBJ2-5, with D perhaps matching TRBD1 (7 bases). Germline CDR1 SGHRS, CDR2 YFSETQ. Trimming stripped 3 bases from V and 2 bases from J, with 14 bases between. The CDR3 consists of 15 residues. This CDR3 reads CASSWRDSLQETQYF. The CDR3, as DNA: TGCGCCAGCAGCTGGCGGGACAGTCTACAAGAGACCCAGTACTTC.

This rearrangement joins TRBV7-2 to TRBJ2-3; TRBD2 matches at 11 bases. V dropped 4 bases and J dropped 4; count of bases not matched to a gene: 10. Germline V gives CDR1 SGHTA, CDR2 FQGNSA. The CDR3 runs to 17 residues. CDR3 sequence: CASSSLTSGSGSDTQYF. In nucleotides, the CDR3 is TGTGCCAGCAGCTCCTTAACTAGCGGGAGCGGATCAGATACGCAGTATTTT.

V and J are TRBV2 and TRBJ2-7; D is undetermined. V was pared by 3 bases and J by 5 bases, with 5 bases between. Germline CDR1 reads SNHLY; CDR2 reads FYNNEI. CDR3 length: 11 residues. The CDR3 is CASSDFDEQYF. CDR3 sequence (DNA): TGTGCCAGCAGTGATTTCGACGAGCAGTACTTC. Complete variable domain (other parts from reference TRBV2 and TRBJ2-7): EPEVTQTPSHQVTQMGQEVILRCVPISNHLYFYWYRQILGQKVEFLVSFYNNEISEKSEIFDDQFSVERPDGSNFTLKIRSTKLEDSAMYFCASSDFDEQYFGPGTRLTVT.

This clone was counted at least ten times. This chain uses TRBV10-2 with TRBJ1-1; D may be TRBD1 (5 bases). CDR1 and CDR2 (germline): WSHSY, SAAADI. V dropped 4 bases and J dropped 3 bases, with 9 bases sitting between them. The CDR3 covers 13 residues. The CDR3 DNA reads as TGCGCCAGCAGTGTTGACAGAGACACTGAAGCTTTCTTT. Protein sequence: CASSVDRDTEAFF.

This chain links TRBV7-2 with TRBJ1-2; D uncertain. V lost 2 bases to trimming and J lost 1 base, with 2 bases between them. Germline lookup yields CDR1 SGHTA and CDR2 FQGNSA. The CDR3 has 12 amino acids. The CDR3 nucleotides read TGTGCCAGCAGCTTAAATAACTATGGCTACACCTTC. Protein product: CASSLNNYGYTF.

The chain carries TRBV10-3 and TRBJ1-1; 10 bases are a match to TRBD1. The germline CDR1 and CDR2 sequences are ENHRY and SYGVKD. The CDR3 runs to 15 residues. The V and J ends lost 8 bases and 4 bases, in that order; junction bases with no gene match: 10. CDR3 nucleotides: TGTGCCATCCGAAGCCTACGACAGGGGGCCACTGAAGCTTTCTTT. Its protein is CAIRSLRQGATEAFF.

This clone was seen repeatedly, ten times or more. This rearrangement joins TRBV7-9 to TRBJ1-1, with no clear D. Germline loops: CDR1 SEHNR, CDR2 FQNEAQ (reference sequence). Trimming cost V 2 bases and J 1 base, with 8 bases left between them. The CDR3 has 14 residues. DNA for the CDR3: TGTGCCAGCAGCTTAATGGCCGCGAACACTGAAGCTTTCTTT. Its protein product is CASSLMAANTEAFF.

The V call is TRBV7-9, the J call TRBJ1-5; D unclear. Between the trimmed V and J ends, which lost 1 base and 9 bases, there was a span of 7 bases. The CDR3 has 12 amino acids. Germline V gene sequence: CDR1 SEHNR, CDR2 FQNEAQ (reference sequence). CDR3 DNA sequence: TGTGCCAGCAGCTTAGAAGTAGGGCCCCAGCATTTT. This gives the protein CASSLEVGPQHF. The full variable domain, with the rest looked up from reference TRBV7-9 and TRBJ1-5, is DTGVSQNPRHKITKRGQNVTFRCDPISEHNRLYWYRQTLGQGPEFLTYFQNEAQLEKSRLLSDRFSAERPKGSFSTLEIQRTEQGDSAMYLCASSLEVGPQHFGDGTRLSIL.

This clone appeared a single time. This chain uses TRBV5-1 with TRBJ2-1; unclear D gene. V was shortened by 4 bases and J by 6 bases, with 11 bases between the two germline ends. The CDR3 sequence is 13 residues long. Germline V lookup: CDR1 SGHRS, CDR2 YFSETQ. The chain's CDR3 is CASSRLPTNEQFF. The CDR3 DNA follows: TGCGCCAGCAGCAGACTCCCGACCAATGAGCAGTTCTTC.

Remarks on this clone: The same CDR3 also results from other DNA sequences found in this sample. This chain uses TRBV5-1 with TRBJ2-3; D is ambiguous. The length of the CDR3 is 11 residues. Germline CDR1 SGHRS, CDR2 YFSETQ. Trimming stripped 5 bases from V and 6 bases from J, with 7 bases between. CDR3 DNA sequence: TGCGCCAGCAGTTTCGGGGATACGCAGTATTTT. Its protein product is CASSFGDTQYF.

DNA of the CDR3: TGTGCCAGCAGCCTACGAGGGGGACAGACCTACACAGATACGCAGTATTTT. Its translation: CASSLRGGQTYTDTQYF. The V gene is TRBV9, the J gene TRBJ2-3; 7 bases are a match to TRBD1. The CDR3 extends over 17 amino acids. CDR1 is SGDLS, CDR2 YYNGEE, per germline. The J segment lost 2 bases and the V segment lost 4 bases, leaving 13 bases of the junction unmatched.

V usage is TRBV9 and J usage is TRBJ2-7; 7 nucleotides align to TRBD2. V shed 3 bases and J 0 bases; nucleotides not matched to a gene: 3. Germline assignment: CDR1 SGDLS and CDR2 YYNGEE. The CDR3 runs to 14 residues. The CDR3 coding sequence is TGTGCCAGCAGCGCCGGCGGGAGCTCCTACGAGCAGTACTTC. Translating gives CASSAGGSSYEQYF.

The chain carries TRBV19 and TRBJ1-5, with D unresolved. The CDR3 runs 16 residues. Trimming stripped 1 base from V and 0 bases from J, with 10 bases between. Germline V lookup: CDR1 LNHDA, CDR2 SQIVND (reference sequence). The CDR3 DNA sequence: TGTGCCAGTAGTATAGTTGGATTATATAGCAATCAGCCCCAGCATTTT. Translation: CASSIVGLYSNQPQHF. The variable domain in full, completed from reference TRBV19 and TRBJ1-5, reads DGGITQSPKYLFRKEGQNVTLSCEQNLNHDAMYWYRQDPGQGLRLIYYSQIVNDFQKGDIAEGYSVSREKKESFPLTVTSAQKNPTAFYLCASSIVGLYSNQPQHFGDGTRLSIL.

This chain uses TRBV27 with TRBJ2-1; TRBD2 matches at 8 bases. Germline trimming cut 5 bases from V and 7 bases from J; bases unmatched to any gene: 7. The CDR3 is made up of 14 amino acids. Germline V gene data show CDR1 as MNHEY and CDR2 as SMNVEV (reference sequence). The CDR3 loop reads CASSPGGGWNEQFF. In nucleotides, the CDR3 is TGTGCCAGCAGTCCGGGGGGGGGATGGAATGAGCAGTTCTTC.

This clone has just one count. Written as DNA, the CDR3 is TGTGCCAGCAGCTTAGCTGGCCGGGACAGAGGCCGTGGAGCTTTCTTT. Its protein is CASSLAGRDRGRGAFF. This sequence joins TRBV7-2 and TRBJ1-1; 7 bases line up with TRBD1. Germline CDR1 reads SGHTA; CDR2 reads FQGNSA. This CDR3 comprises 16 residues. Germline trimming cut 0 bases from V and 10 bases from J; bases unmatched to any gene: 14.

As for this clone: The same CDR3 also results from other DNA sequences found in this sample. The V call is TRBV18, the J call TRBJ2-7; D might be TRBD1 (6 bases). CDR1 is KGHSH and CDR2 is LQKENI in the germline V gene. This CDR3 region has 14 residues. The V and J ends lost 2 bases and 2 bases respectively, with 10 bases between them. CDR3 sequence (DNA): TGTGCCAGCTCACCAGGGACAACTACCTACGAGCAGTACTTC. Amino acids: CASSPGTTTYEQYF.

The rearrangement links TRBV7-3 to TRBJ2-5; perhaps D is TRBD1 or TRBD2 (5 bases each). The germline V and J ends were trimmed by 5 bases and 2 bases, with 15 bases remaining between them. Per the germline V gene, CDR1 is SGHTA and CDR2 is FQGTGA. The CDR3 is 15 amino acids. CDR3 residues: CASSPGTSLQETQYF. The CDR3 nucleotides are TGTGCCAGCAGCCCAGGGACCAGTCTACAAGAGACCCAGTACTTC.